A single sample is the source of the 15 T cell receptor beta chains below, sequenced in a study of T-cell reconstitution after alpha-beta-depleted transplantation in children. It was with unique molecular identifiers that the TCRbeta library was prepared. A single record per CDR3 protein comes from TCRdb applying MiXCR to the PCR reads. The sample has 440,000 or so distinct CDR3 sequences, over 40% seen once. The input for sequencing was PBMCs, taken before TCRalphabeta/CD19-depleted stem cell transplant. The source is a girl aged 2 to 9 with aplastic anemia, due to receive a stem cell transplant.

The CDR3 coding sequence is TGTGCCAGCAGCGCCAGACACGAATGGGATCAGCCCCAGCATTTT. Protein product: CASSARHEWDQPQHF. The V gene is TRBV9, the J gene TRBJ1-5; D call uncertain. The CDR3 runs 15 residues. With 3 bases removed from V and 5 bases from J, the gap between germline ends came to 15 bases. CDR1 is SGDLS, CDR2 YYNGEE, per germline.

This clonotype occurred many times. This chain connects TRBV20-1 to TRBJ2-7; the D gene is possibly TRBD2 (6 bases). The CDR3 runs 12 residues. Germline V lookup: CDR1 DFQATT, CDR2 SNEGSKA (reference sequence). Trimming removed 3 bases from V and 3 bases from J, with 9 bases in between. In DNA form, the CDR3 reads TGCAGTGCTAGTGGGGACTTCTACGAGCAGTACTTC. Amino acid sequence: CSASGDFYEQYF.

This clonotype was detected ten times or more. A much more abundant neighbour one base away suggests this may be a read error. The genes are TRBV12-3 or TRBV12-4 and TRBJ2-3; D remains ambiguous. The CDR3 is 11 amino acids. The V end lost 6 bases, the J end lost 3 bases, and 4 bases lay between the germline ends. In DNA, the CDR3 is TGTGCCAGCAGCCAAACAGATACGCAGTATTTT. It encodes CASSQTDTQYF.

The sample holds a few counts of this clonotype. V gene TRBV6-6 combines with J gene TRBJ2-7, with 7 bases that match TRBD1. The CDR3 is 12 amino acids. Germline V CDR1 and CDR2: MNHNY, SVGAGI (reference sequence). The junction had 5 bases not matched to a gene; V was cut back by 7 bases and J by 5 bases. DNA for the CDR3: TGTGCCAGCACCCACGACAGGGACGAGCAGTACTTC. Protein: CASTHDRDEQYF.

The chain joins TRBV11-3 to TRBJ2-7; D gene ambiguous. Germline V gene lookup returns CDR1 SGHNT and CDR2 YENEEA. The ends were cut back, 1 base at V and 3 bases at J, with 10 bases in the middle. The CDR3 consists of 14 residues. CDR3 region: CASSLGHESYEQYF. The CDR3 DNA reads TGTGCCAGCAGCTTAGGACATGAGAGCTACGAGCAGTACTTC.

This clonotype showed up just once. The genes are TRBV20-1 and TRBJ2-7; 11 positions match TRBD2. Per germline, CDR1 DFQATT and CDR2 SNEGSKA (reference sequence). Trimming at V came to 2 bases and at J to 7 bases, leaving 10 bases not matched to a gene. CDR3 length equals 15 residues. The CDR3 region has the DNA TGCAGTGCTAGACCTGGGACTAGCGGAGATTGGGAGCAGTACTTC. It encodes CSARPGTSGDWEQYF.

This clonotype showed up just a few times. This chain joins TRBV29-1 and TRBJ1-5; D not resolved. V dropped 4 bases and J dropped 0 bases, with 13 bases sitting between them. Germline loops: CDR1 SQVTM, CDR2 ANQGSEA. CDR3 length equals 15 residues. CDR3 in amino acids: CSVGVSPNSNQPQHF. The CDR3 DNA follows: TGCAGCGTTGGAGTCTCCCCCAATAGCAATCAGCCCCAGCATTTT.

The chain is built from TRBV6-2 or TRBV6-3 and TRBJ1-1; D remains unclear. Germline V gives CDR1 MNHEY, CDR2 SVGEGT. CDR3 size: 13 residues. Trimming stripped 2 bases from V and 6 bases from J, with 10 bases between. The CDR3 loop reads CASSYMFYSEAFF. The CDR3, as DNA: TGTGCCAGCAGTTACATGTTTTACTCTGAAGCTTTCTTT.

This chain links TRBV6-1 with TRBJ2-3; 12 bases are shared with TRBD2. CDR3 length: 15 residues. Germline V gene sequence: CDR1 MNHNS, CDR2 SASEGT. V lost 4 bases, J lost 4 bases, and 3 bases stayed unmatched. The CDR3 sequence: CASSGTSGVADTQYF. CDR3 bases: TGTGCCAGCAGTGGGACTAGCGGGGTAGCAGATACGCAGTATTTT.

This clonotype was observed at least ten times. The chain combines TRBV9 with TRBJ2-1, with 8 positions matching TRBD1. CDR1 SGDLS and CDR2 YYNGEE come from the germline V gene. CDR3 length: 15 amino acids. V lost 7 bases, J lost 7 bases, and 13 bases stayed unmatched. The CDR3 protein is CASDKTGEDSNEQFF. The CDR3 nucleotides are TGTGCCAGCGATAAGACAGGGGAGGATAGTAATGAGCAGTTCTTC.

The rearrangement joins TRBV7-3 to TRBJ2-6; D remains unclear. V lost 6 bases and J lost 2, with 5 bases in between. The CDR3 has 13 amino acids. Germline lookup yields CDR1 SGHTA and CDR2 FQGTGA. The CDR3 nucleotides are TGTGCCAGCAGACTGACTGGGGCCAACGTCCTGACTTTC. The encoded protein is CASRLTGANVLTF.

CDR3 nucleotide sequence: TGCAGTGCTCTCTATAGGAACAGTCGCTACAATGAGCAGTTCTTC. It specifies CSALYRNSRYNEQFF. This sequence joins TRBV20-1 and TRBJ2-1; D call uncertain. Germline assignment: CDR1 DFQATT and CDR2 SNEGSKA (reference sequence). This CDR3 is built from 15 residues. Trimming took off 5 bases at V and 3 bases at J, with 17 bases between the two ends.

This clonotype was counted a few times. The chain links TRBV5-1 to TRBJ2-7; D is unresolved. The CDR3 loop spans 9 amino acids. Germline V gene sequence: CDR1 SGHRS, CDR2 YFSETQ. V was cut by 8 bases and J by 3 bases, with 3 bases left in between. The CDR3 protein is CASHYEQYF. In DNA, the CDR3 is TGCGCCAGTCACTACGAGCAGTACTTC. Full variable domain (remainder filled in from reference TRBV5-1 and TRBJ2-7): KAGVTQTPRYLIKTRGQQVTLSCSPISGHRSVSWYQQTPGQGLQFLFEYFSETQRNKGNFPGRFSGRQFSNSRSEMNVSTLELGDSALYLCASHYEQYFGPGTRLTVT.

A single count supports this clonotype. The V and J genes are TRBV28 and TRBJ1-5; TRBD1 might be the D (6 bases). With 7 bases removed from V and 9 bases from J, the gap between germline ends came to 22 bases. Germline-derived CDR1 and CDR2 are MDHEN and SYDVKM. CDR3 length equals 15 residues. The CDR3 DNA reads TGTGCCAGCATCTACCAAGGGGGGCCGGAGGGGCCCCAGCATTTT. It translates to CASIYQGGPEGPQHF.

This clonotype was observed many times. The chain carries TRBV18 and TRBJ2-3; possibly TRBD2 for D (6 bases). This CDR3 comprises 16 residues. Germline CDR1 and CDR2: KGHSH and LQKENI. Trimming left V 7 bases short and J 2 bases short, with 19 bases between. CDR3 amino acids: CASFGDSSENTDTQYF. The CDR3 DNA sequence: TGTGCCAGCTTTGGGGATTCTAGCGAGAACACAGATACGCAGTATTTT.